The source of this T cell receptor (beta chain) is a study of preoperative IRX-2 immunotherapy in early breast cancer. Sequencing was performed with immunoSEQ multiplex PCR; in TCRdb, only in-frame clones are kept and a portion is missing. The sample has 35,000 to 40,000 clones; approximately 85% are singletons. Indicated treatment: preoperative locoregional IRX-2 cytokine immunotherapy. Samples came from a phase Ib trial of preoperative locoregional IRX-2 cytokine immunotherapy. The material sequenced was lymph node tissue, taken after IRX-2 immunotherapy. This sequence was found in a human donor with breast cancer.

This CDR3 reads CSVEGGQDYGYTF. CDR3 bases: TGCAGCGTTGAAGGCGGGCAGGACTATGGCTACACCTTC. The chain has TRBV29-1 and TRBJ1-2; D unclear. Per the germline V gene, CDR1 is SQVTM and CDR2 is ANQGSEA. The V and J ends lost 1 base and 3 bases respectively, with 9 bases between them. The CDR3 runs to 13 residues. The full variable domain, with the rest looked up from reference TRBV29-1 and TRBJ1-2, is SAVISQKPSRDICQRGTSLTIQCQVDSQVTMMFWYRQQPGQSLTLIATANQGSEATYESGFVIDKFPISRPNLTFSTLTVSNMSPEDSSIYLCSVEGGQDYGYTFGSGTRLTVV.